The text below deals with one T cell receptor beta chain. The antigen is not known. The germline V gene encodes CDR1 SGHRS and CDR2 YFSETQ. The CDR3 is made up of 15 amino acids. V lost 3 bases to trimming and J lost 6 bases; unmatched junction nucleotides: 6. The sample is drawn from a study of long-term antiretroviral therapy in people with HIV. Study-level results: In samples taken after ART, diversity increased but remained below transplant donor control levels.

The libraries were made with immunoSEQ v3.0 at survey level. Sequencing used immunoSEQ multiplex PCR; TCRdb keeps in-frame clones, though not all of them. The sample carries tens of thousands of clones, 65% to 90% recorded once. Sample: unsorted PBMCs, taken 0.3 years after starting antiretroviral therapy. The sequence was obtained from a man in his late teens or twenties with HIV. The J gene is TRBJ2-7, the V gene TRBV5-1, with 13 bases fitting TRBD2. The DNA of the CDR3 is TGCGCCAGCAGCTCCGGACTAGCGGGGGCGGTCGAGCAGTACTTC. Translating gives CASSSGLAGAVEQYF.